These 15 T cell receptor beta chains were sequenced from one sample in a study of T cell responses to AZD1222 COVID-19 vaccine (dated by TCRdb to the early 2020s). Reading the label with the study, this specimen's time point is: baseline before first vaccination. Libraries were made using the immunoSEQ multiplex PCR assay. The clones in this table, taken by TCRdb from immuneACCESS, are in-frame only. Not every clone is retained; where verified, under half of the shortfall comes from an unresolved V gene, and the cause of the rest is unknown. Across this sample there are 200,000 or so clones, with about 94% seen only once. 9.2% of the sample is taken by the ten largest. Sequencing used peripheral blood, obtained on day 0 of AZD1222 vaccination. All receptors come from an adult in good health.

The gene calls are TRBV3-1 (or the pseudogene TRBV3-2) and TRBJ1-5; a weak D match, TRBD1 (6 bases). The CDR3 totals 14 residues. From germline, CDR1 is LGHDT and CDR2 YNNKEL (reference sequence). The V end lost 0 bases, the J end lost 7 bases, and 10 bases lay between the germline ends. The DNA of the CDR3 is TGTGCCAGCAGCCAAGATCCCGGGGGCCAGCCCCAGCATTTT. Translation: CASSQDPGGQPQHF.

This chain uses TRBV9 with TRBJ1-4; 7 nucleotides match TRBD1. The length of the CDR3 is 14 residues. The V gene end was trimmed by 3 bases and the J gene end by 8 bases; junction bases not matched to a gene: 7. Germline values: CDR1 SGDLS, CDR2 YYNGEE. The CDR3 protein is CASSGDSDLEKLFF. CDR3 DNA: TGTGCCAGCAGCGGGGACAGCGATTTGGAAAAACTGTTTTTT.

The V call is TRBV27, the J call TRBJ1-5; 9 bases match TRBD1. The CDR3 has 14 residues. The V gene end was trimmed by 5 bases and the J gene end by 6 bases; junction bases not matched to a gene: 5. Germline V gives CDR1 MNHEY, CDR2 SMNVEV (reference sequence). The DNA for the CDR3 is TGTGCCAGCAGTAACACAGGGGGCGTTCAGCCCCAGCATTTT. It encodes CASSNTGGVQPQHF.

V is TRBV12-3 or TRBV12-4 and J is TRBJ2-1; 10 bases agree with TRBD1. This CDR3 has 13 residues. The junction had 9 bases not matched to a gene; V was cut back by 7 bases and J by 12 bases. CDR3 sequence: CASNRQGALGQFF. For the CDR3, the DNA is TGTGCCAGCAACCGACAGGGGGCATTGGGGCAGTTCTTC.

The chain has TRBV28 and TRBJ2-7, with TRBD1 matching over 9 bases. Germline trimming cut 5 bases from V and 5 bases from J; bases unmatched to any gene: 10. The CDR3 is made up of 15 amino acids. Germline CDR1 is MDHEN and CDR2 is SYDVKM. CDR3 bases: TGTGCCAGCAGTGCGAGCGGGACAGGGCGTCACGAGCAGTACTTC. Its protein is CASSASGTGRHEQYF.

The rearrangement links TRBV5-1 to TRBJ1-1; unclear D gene. Germline lookup yields CDR1 SGHRS and CDR2 YFSETQ. With 0 bases removed from V and 2 bases from J, the gap between germline ends came to 8 bases. The CDR3 covers 14 residues. The CDR3, as DNA: TGCGCCAGCAGCTTGGGGGGTAAAAACACTGAAGCTTTCTTT. Protein product: CASSLGGKNTEAFF.

The V call is TRBV5-4, the J call TRBJ1-2, with TRBD1 identical over 7 bases. The CDR3 is made up of 16 amino acids. V shed 1 base, J shed 4 bases, and the junction held 10 bases outside the gene matches. Germline V gives CDR1 SGHNT, CDR2 YYREEE (reference sequence). DNA for the CDR3: TGTGCCAGCAGCTTGATGGGCCGGGACAGAATCTATGGCTACACCTTC. This sequence encodes CASSLMGRDRIYGYTF.

V and J are TRBV7-9 and TRBJ2-1; D is ambiguous. Trimming took 3 bases from V and 6 from J, leaving 9 bases between them. The V gene's germline CDR1 is SEHNR and CDR2 FQNEAQ (reference sequence). This CDR3 region has 13 residues. This CDR3 is CASSFKLPNEQFF. The CDR3 nucleotides read TGTGCCAGCAGCTTTAAGCTTCCCAATGAGCAGTTCTTC.

The gene calls are TRBV5-6 and TRBJ2-7; 9 bases align to TRBD1. With 4 bases clipped from V and 6 bases from J, the junction kept 11 bases outside the gene matches. The CDR3 is 15 amino acids. The germline CDR1 and CDR2 sequences are SGHDT and YYEEEE. CDR3 protein: CASSGTGTGFSEQYF. CDR3 DNA sequence: TGTGCCAGCAGCGGAACCGGGACAGGGTTCTCCGAGCAGTACTTC.

This sequence joins TRBV19 and TRBJ2-1, with D perhaps TRBD2 (9 bases). Germline V gene data show CDR1 as LNHDA and CDR2 as SQIVND (reference sequence). The V end lost 10 bases, the J end lost 4 bases, and 23 bases lay between the germline ends. This CDR3 has 16 amino acids. CDR3 amino acids: CATLPSGRTGYNEQFF. The CDR3 nucleotides read TGTGCCACCCTCCCCAGCGGGAGGACAGGGTACAATGAGCAGTTCTTC. Variable domain in full (rest from reference TRBV19 and TRBJ2-1): DGGITQSPKYLFRKEGQNVTLSCEQNLNHDAMYWYRQDPGQGLRLIYYSQIVNDFQKGDIAEGYSVSREKKESFPLTVTSAQKNPTAFYLCATLPSGRTGYNEQFFGPGTRLTVL.

The chain uses TRBV7-9 and TRBJ1-5, with a tentative D call TRBD1 (5 bases). Germline V gene lookup returns CDR1 SEHNR and CDR2 FQNEAQ (reference sequence). This CDR3 region has 11 residues. V lost 5 bases and J lost 16, with 15 bases in between. The CDR3 sequence is CASSNGTFFHF. CDR3 sequence (DNA): TGTGCCAGCAGCAACGGGACCTTCTTCCATTTT.

This clone was detected only once. This chain connects TRBV27 to TRBJ2-7, with TRBD2 matching 8 bases. This CDR3 has 14 amino acids. In germline, CDR1 is MNHEY, CDR2 SMNVEV (reference sequence). Trimming took 4 bases from V and 4 from J; bases not matched to a gene: 6. The CDR3: CASSWAGGGYEQYF. The DNA for the CDR3 is TGTGCCAGCAGTTGGGCGGGAGGAGGATACGAGCAGTACTTC.

The chain joins TRBV9 to TRBJ2-5, with 9 bases fitting TRBD2. The length of the CDR3 is 15 residues. V dropped 4 bases and J dropped 2; count of bases not matched to a gene: 6. Germline CDR1 and CDR2: SGDLS and YYNGEE. CDR3 nucleotide sequence: TGTGCCAGCAGCCTCAGACTAGCGGAGCAAGAGACCCAGTACTTC. Its translation: CASSLRLAEQETQYF.

The chain carries TRBV28 and TRBJ1-5, with TRBD1 matching over 10 bases. Per germline, CDR1 MDHEN and CDR2 SYDVKM. The CDR3 is made up of 13 amino acids. V was pared by 10 bases and J by 7 bases, with 7 bases of the junction left unmatched. The CDR3 region is CANGDRGFQPQHF. The CDR3 bases are TGTGCCAACGGGGACAGGGGTTTCCAGCCCCAGCATTTT.

The chain combines TRBV3-1 (or the pseudogene TRBV3-2) with TRBJ2-4; D perhaps matches TRBD2 (5 bases). Between the trimmed V and J ends, which lost 4 bases and 7 bases, there was a span of 17 bases. Germline V gene data show CDR1 as LGHDT and CDR2 as YNNKEL (reference sequence). The CDR3 is made up of 15 amino acids. CDR3 nucleotides: TGTGCCAGCAGCCCCGTTGGCGGGTCAGCGAACATTCAGTACTTC. Amino acids: CASSPVGGSANIQYF.